Listed below are T cell receptor beta chains from one sample, sequenced in a study of shared clonotypes between healthy human individuals. Some clones are missing from TCRdb's copy, which holds only in-frame ones; the method was immunoSEQ multiplex PCR. This table has under 2,500,000 clones, around 95% appearing once. The sequenced sample consisted of naive CD4+ T cells sorted from blood. Receptor source: a young man in good health. CDR3s include the opening cysteine and the closing phenylalanine or tryptophan. A D gene is named only where the DNA matches it firmly. Some rows mark clone size as missing; the rest say once, few, many or name a class of expanded clone.

cdr3_aa	cdr3_nt	j_call	clone_size	d_call	v_call
CASSLGQGISGNTIYF	TGTGCCAGCAGCTTAGGGCAGGGGATCTCTGGAAACACCATATATTTT	TRBJ1-3	NA	NA	TRBV7-8
CASTKTGDRPQHF	TGTGCCAGCACTAAGACAGGGGATCGGCCCCAGCATTTT	TRBJ1-5	NA	TRBD1	TRBV28
CANRGAGGNEQFF	TGTGCCAACAGGGGCGCCGGGGGAAATGAGCAGTTCTTC	TRBJ2-1	NA	NA	TRBV10-3
CAKSGTELYNEQFF	TGTGCGAAATCCGGGACAGAATTATACAATGAGCAGTTCTTC	TRBJ2-1	NA	TRBD1	TRBV28
CASSLEATRNTIYF	TGCGCCAGCAGCTTGGAGGCGACAAGAAACACCATATATTTT	TRBJ1-3	NA	NA	TRBV5-1
CASKGLAGGFSTDTQYF	TGTGCCAGCAAGGGGCTAGCGGGGGGATTTAGCACAGATACGCAGTATTTT	TRBJ2-3	NA	TRBD2	TRBV27
CASSMSRIYEQYF	TGTGCCAGCAGTATGTCCAGAATCTACGAGCAGTACTTC	TRBJ2-7	NA	NA	TRBV6-5
CSVEDHHLGRRKPTSGRSTDTQYF	TGCAGCGTTGAAGATCACCATTTGGGACGGCGGAAGCCAACTAGCGGGAGGAGCACAGATACGCAGTATTTT	TRBJ2-3	NA	TRBD2	TRBV29-1
CASSLVQGATEAFF	TGTGCCAGCAGCTTAGTTCAGGGGGCCACTGAAGCTTTCTTT	TRBJ1-1	NA	TRBD1	TRBV7-9
CASSLRWGADNEQFF	TGTGCCAGCAGTTTAAGGTGGGGGGCGGACAATGAGCAGTTCTTC	TRBJ2-1	NA	NA	TRBV28
CASSSGVAGNTIYF	TGTGCCAGCAGTAGTGGGGTTGCTGGAAACACCATATATTTT	TRBJ1-3	NA	NA	TRBV6-5
CASSYLDRGYGYTF	TGTGCCAGCAGTTACCTCGACAGGGGATATGGCTACACCTTC	TRBJ1-2	NA	TRBD1	TRBV6-5
CASSLLGPGGTEAFF	TGTGCCAGCAGCTTATTGGGGCCAGGGGGCACTGAAGCTTTCTTT	TRBJ1-1	NA	TRBD1	TRBV7-2
CATRDPNSYEQYF	TGTGCCACCCGGGACCCAAATTCCTACGAGCAGTACTTC	TRBJ2-7	NA	NA	TRBV25-1
CAISEPGEIGRQFF	TGTGCCATCAGTGAGCCGGGGGAGATCGGGAGGCAGTTCTTC	TRBJ2-1	NA	NA	TRBV10-3
CAISESTGGIYEQYF	TGTGCCATCAGTGAGTCGACCGGGGGGATCTACGAGCAGTACTTC	TRBJ2-7	NA	TRBD2	TRBV10-3
CASSLGREGAKNIQYF	TGTGCCAGCAGCTTAGGGCGGGAGGGAGCCAAAAACATTCAGTACTTC	TRBJ2-4	NA	TRBD2	TRBV5-4
CASSQEEATGELFF	TGCGCCAGCAGCCAAGAGGAAGCCACCGGGGAGCTGTTTTTT	TRBJ2-2	NA	NA	TRBV4-1
CASSGQGAREAFF	TGTGCCAGCAGCGGGCAGGGGGCCAGGGAAGCTTTCTTT	TRBJ1-1	NA	TRBD1	TRBV7-2
CASSLIGLAGVGEQYF	TGTGCCAGCAGCTTGATAGGGCTAGCGGGAGTGGGGGAGCAGTACTTC	TRBJ2-7	NA	TRBD2	TRBV5-6
CASTRMGNEQFF	TGTGCCAGCACCCGTATGGGCAATGAGCAGTTCTTC	TRBJ2-1	NA	NA	TRBV6-1
CAKTRTDTQYF	TGTGCCAAAACCCGAACAGATACGCAGTATTTT	TRBJ2-3	once	NA	TRBV27
CASSQGWLSYEQYF	TGCGCCAGCAGCCAAGGGTGGCTCTCCTACGAGCAGTACTTC	TRBJ2-7	NA	NA	TRBV4-1
CASSSSGTGVSTDTQYF	TGTGCCAGCTCATCCTCCGGGACAGGGGTTTCCACAGATACGCAGTATTTT	TRBJ2-3	once	TRBD1	TRBV18
CAISEYSETQYF	TGTGCCATCAGTGAATATTCGGAGACCCAGTACTTC	TRBJ2-5	NA	NA	TRBV10-3
CASSKGGVAYEQYF	TGTGCCAGCAGCAAGGGGGGTGTAGCCTACGAGCAGTACTTC	TRBJ2-7	NA	NA	TRBV2
CASSTPRDGGTSRELFF	TGTGCCAGTAGTACGCCCCGAGACGGGGGAACCTCCCGGGAGCTGTTTTTT	TRBJ2-2	NA	NA	TRBV19
CASSSDRWNSNQPQHF	TGTGCCAGTAGTTCAGACAGGTGGAATAGCAATCAGCCCCAGCATTTT	TRBJ1-5	NA	NA	TRBV19